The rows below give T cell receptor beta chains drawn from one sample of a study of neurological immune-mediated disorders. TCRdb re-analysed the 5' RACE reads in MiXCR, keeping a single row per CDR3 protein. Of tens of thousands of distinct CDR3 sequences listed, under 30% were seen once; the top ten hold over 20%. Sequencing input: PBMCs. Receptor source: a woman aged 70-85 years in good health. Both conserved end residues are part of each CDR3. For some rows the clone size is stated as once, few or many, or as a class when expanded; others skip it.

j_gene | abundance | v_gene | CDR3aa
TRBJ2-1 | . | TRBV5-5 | CASSFPPRFGEQFF
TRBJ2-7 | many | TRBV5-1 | CASSSPPNTYEQYF
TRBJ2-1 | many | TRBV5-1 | CASSIDGTINEQFF
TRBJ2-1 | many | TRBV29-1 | CSVGRTTNNEQFF
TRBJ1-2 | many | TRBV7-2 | CASSSDRGGGGYTF
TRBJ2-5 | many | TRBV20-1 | CSAMLLSQETQYF
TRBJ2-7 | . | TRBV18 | CASSPFQASGSAYEQYF
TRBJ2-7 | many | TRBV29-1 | CSVVGETGGMYEQYF
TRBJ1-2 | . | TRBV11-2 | CASSFRDVCYTF
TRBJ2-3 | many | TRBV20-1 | CSASIIPGPDTQYF
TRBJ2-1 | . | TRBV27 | CASSFWGRVVGNEQFF
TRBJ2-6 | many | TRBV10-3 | CAISEYRIGGANVLTF
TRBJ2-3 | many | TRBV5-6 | CASSLKATDTQYF
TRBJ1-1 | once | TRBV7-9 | CASSLPRTGRDTEAFF
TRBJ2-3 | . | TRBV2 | CASSGLLTDTQYF
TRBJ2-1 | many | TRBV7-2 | CASSLLQGSYNEQFF
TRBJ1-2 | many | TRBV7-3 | CASSSNGQGDGYTF
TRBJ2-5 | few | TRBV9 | CASSVASGDGGGAGETQYF
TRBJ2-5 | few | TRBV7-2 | CASSLGSAYQETQYF
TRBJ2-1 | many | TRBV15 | CATSRDLIGIKLF
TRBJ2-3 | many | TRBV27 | CASSRRDHTDTQYF
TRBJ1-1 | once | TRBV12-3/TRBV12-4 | CASSPLQNTEAFF
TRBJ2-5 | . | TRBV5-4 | CASSHRDLDQETQYF
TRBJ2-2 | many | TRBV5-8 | CASSLNRAAGELFF
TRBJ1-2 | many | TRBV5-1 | CASSLDAISGYTF
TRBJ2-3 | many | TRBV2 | CASSGTSTDTQYF
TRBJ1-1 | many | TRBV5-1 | CASSVSGTGNTEAFF
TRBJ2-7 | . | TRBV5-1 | CASSPNRGLSYEQYF
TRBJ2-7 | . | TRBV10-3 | CAISGEGSSYEQYF
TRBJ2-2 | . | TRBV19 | CASKHTRDRPTGELFF
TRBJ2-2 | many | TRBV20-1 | CSASSGANTGELFF
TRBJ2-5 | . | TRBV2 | CASSAQETQYF
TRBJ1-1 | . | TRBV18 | CASSPPPNTEAFF
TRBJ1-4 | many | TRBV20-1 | CSASPPVQYNEKLFF
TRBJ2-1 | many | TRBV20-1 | CSARDSNILAGVSGYNEQFF
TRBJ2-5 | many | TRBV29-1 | CSVRVSGGVNQYF
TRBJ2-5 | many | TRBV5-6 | CASSLLRRGAGETQYF
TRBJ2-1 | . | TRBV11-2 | CASSLVVGLAAYNEQFF
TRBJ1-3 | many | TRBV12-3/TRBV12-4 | CASSFSSSGNTIYF
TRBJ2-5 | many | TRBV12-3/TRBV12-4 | CASSFGGRGTQYF